Presented here are 27 T cell receptor beta chains from one specimen sequenced in a study of blood T cell repertoires in COVID-19. Only in-frame clones appear in the TCRdb table, and some are missing; sequencing was by immunoSEQ multiplex PCR. The sample includes approximately 170,000 clones, roughly nine tenths of them seen just once. Sequencing used peripheral blood. These receptors all come from a man aged 25 to 40 with acute or convalescent COVID-19.

In this sample, this clone turned up a few times. The chain combines TRBV7-6 with TRBJ2-3; TRBD2 matches at 7 bases. Trimming at V came to 1 base and at J to 2 bases, leaving 9 bases not matched to a gene. This CDR3 is built from 17 residues. Germline V CDR1 and CDR2: SGHVS, FNYEAQ. The CDR3 coding sequence is TGTGCCAGCAGCTTAGGATCCGCGGGAGTGGCCACAGATACGCAGTATTTT. Translated, it gives CASSLGSAGVATDTQYF.

This sequence joins TRBV7-3 and TRBJ2-2, with 11 positions matching TRBD2. Germline CDR1 reads SGHTA; CDR2 reads FQGTGA. V lost 5 bases and J lost 1; bases outside the gene matches: 3. The CDR3 contains 16 residues. CDR3 amino acids: CASSQGTSGNTGELFF. Written as DNA, the CDR3 is TGTGCCAGCAGCCAAGGGACTAGCGGGAACACCGGGGAGCTGTTTTTT.

The CDR3 here is CAIRAGMNTEAFF. The CDR3 DNA is TGTGCCATCAGGGCAGGGATGAACACTGAAGCTTTCTTT. The chain has TRBV10-3 and TRBJ1-1; possible D gene TRBD1, 5 bases. The V and J ends lost 6 bases and 0 bases respectively, with 8 bases between them. The germline V gene has CDR1 ENHRY and CDR2 SYGVKD. The CDR3 is made up of 13 amino acids.

This rearrangement joins TRBV6-5 to TRBJ1-5; no definite D call. This CDR3 comprises 15 residues. Germline CDR1 MNHEY, CDR2 SVGAGI. V lost 2 bases and J lost 6, with 14 bases in between. CDR3 sequence reads: CASSYHERSGQPQHF. In nucleotides, the CDR3 is TGTGCCAGCAGTTACCACGAGCGGAGTGGTCAGCCCCAGCATTTT.

This sequence joins TRBV6-5 and TRBJ1-5; 7 positions match TRBD1. This CDR3 is 14 amino acids long. Germline values: CDR1 MNHEY, CDR2 SVGAGI. J gave up 5 bases and V 11 bases, and 12 bases lay outside the gene matches. The CDR3 reads CAGMEGASHQPQHF. The CDR3 nucleotides are TGTGCCGGCATGGAGGGGGCGTCTCATCAGCCCCAGCATTTT.

The CDR3 region has the DNA TGCGCCAGCAGCAGGGAGGTGAACACTGAAGCTTTCTTT. Protein: CASSREVNTEAFF. The V call is TRBV4-1, the J call TRBJ1-1; D is undetermined. CDR1 is MGHRA and CDR2 is YSYEKL in the germline V gene. V lost 5 bases to trimming and J lost 0 bases, with 7 bases between them. The CDR3 runs to 13 residues.

The gene calls are TRBV28 and TRBJ1-2; 7 bases line up with TRBD1. The CDR3 contains 11 residues. J lost 10 bases, V lost 7 bases, and 6 bases had no gene match. CDR1 is MDHEN and CDR2 is SYDVKM in the germline V gene. CDR3 nucleotides: TGTGCCAGCAAAGTAACAGGGGACTACACCTTC. It yields the protein CASKVTGDYTF.

This chain uses TRBV5-4 with TRBJ2-2; TRBD1 matches 8 bases. The germline V gene encodes CDR1 SGHNT and CDR2 YYREEE (reference sequence). The trim removed 5 bases at V and 2 bases at J, leaving 8 bases unmatched. The CDR3 runs 16 residues. CDR3 sequence reads: CASRKGRGHNTGELFF. CDR3 DNA sequence: TGTGCCAGCAGGAAGGGCAGGGGGCATAACACCGGGGAGCTGTTTTTT.

The rearrangement links TRBV3-1 (or the pseudogene TRBV3-2) to TRBJ1-4; a weak D match, TRBD1 (6 bases). Germline V gene sequence: CDR1 LGHDT, CDR2 YNNKEL (reference sequence). V shed 4 bases and J shed 3 bases, with 12 bases lying between them. This CDR3 is 15 amino acids long. The CDR3 is CASSPQGGSNEKLFF. The CDR3 region has the DNA TGTGCCAGCAGCCCACAGGGAGGGTCTAATGAAAAACTGTTTTTT.

The rearrangement uses TRBV19 and TRBJ1-2, with 7 bases identical to TRBD1. Germline V gene lookup returns CDR1 LNHDA and CDR2 SQIVND (reference sequence). CDR3 length: 15 residues. The V and J ends lost 6 bases and 4 bases, in that order; junction bases with no gene match: 11. CDR3 sequence: CASRRPDREVYGYTF. CDR3 DNA: TGTGCCAGTAGACGCCCAGACAGGGAGGTCTATGGCTACACCTTC.

The chain recombines TRBV4-1 with TRBJ2-7, with D uncertain. CDR1 MGHRA and CDR2 YSYEKL come from the germline V gene. Trimming removed 3 bases from V and 4 bases from J, with 10 bases in between. CDR3 length equals 13 residues. The CDR3 protein is CASSHRQEYEQYF. In DNA, the CDR3 is TGCGCCAGCAGCCACCGACAAGAGTACGAGCAGTACTTC.

Only one count was recorded for this clone. The chain has TRBV27 and TRBJ1-6, with 7 bases matching TRBD1. CDR1 is MNHEY, CDR2 SMNVEV, per germline (reference sequence). With 2 bases clipped from V and 8 bases from J, the junction kept 6 bases outside the gene matches. CDR3 length: 15 amino acids. CDR3 in amino acids: CASSLMSRGDSPLHF. CDR3 nucleotide sequence: TGTGCCAGCAGTTTAATGAGCAGGGGGGATTCACCCCTCCACTTT.

The V gene is TRBV5-1, the J gene TRBJ1-1; the match to TRBD1 covers 11 bases. J gave up 7 bases and V 0 bases, and 5 bases lay outside the gene matches. Germline V gene data show CDR1 as SGHRS and CDR2 as YFSETQ. The CDR3 sequence is 15 residues long. CDR3 protein: CASSLVGQGVDEAFF. CDR3 coding DNA: TGCGCCAGCAGCTTGGTGGGACAGGGGGTCGATGAAGCTTTCTTT.

The J gene is TRBJ1-6, the V gene TRBV3-1 (or the pseudogene TRBV3-2); the match to TRBD1 covers 7 bases. The junction had 5 bases not matched to a gene; V was cut back by 2 bases and J by 7 bases. The germline gives CDR1 LGHDT, CDR2 YNNKEL (reference sequence). The CDR3 is 15 residues long. CDR3 sequence: CASSQKQGWNSPLHF. As DNA, the CDR3 is TGTGCCAGCAGCCAAAAACAGGGGTGGAATTCACCCCTCCACTTT.

The V and J genes are TRBV3-1 (or the pseudogene TRBV3-2) and TRBJ1-1; D is uncertain. This CDR3 comprises 13 residues. V was pared by 2 bases and J by 6 bases, with 10 bases between. Germline CDR1 LGHDT, CDR2 YNNKEL (reference sequence). The CDR3 DNA reads as TGTGCCAGCAGCCAAATCGGCGGGGCTGAAGCTTTCTTT. This sequence encodes CASSQIGGAEAFF.

This chain connects TRBV4-1 to TRBJ2-5; D is possibly TRBD2 (6 bases). This CDR3 contains 15 residues. V lost 0 bases to trimming and J lost 4 bases, with 12 bases between them. Germline CDR1 MGHRA, CDR2 YSYEKL. Here the CDR3 reads CASSQDGGVGETQYF. In nucleotides, the CDR3 is TGCGCCAGCAGCCAAGATGGAGGGGTCGGAGAGACCCAGTACTTC.

The chain uses TRBV11-3 and TRBJ2-7; a possible D gene is TRBD1 (6 bases). In germline, CDR1 is SGHNT, CDR2 YENEEA. The CDR3 totals 12 residues. V gave up 5 bases and J gave up 5 bases, with 10 bases separating them. The CDR3 coding sequence is TGTGCCAGCAGCACCAGGGGCGACGAGCAGTACTTC. This translates into CASSTRGDEQYF.

The gene calls are TRBV28 and TRBJ1-2; 7 bases align to TRBD1. The V segment lost 6 bases and the J segment 2 bases; nucleotides outside the gene matches: 3. The CDR3 is made up of 13 amino acids. CDR1 is MDHEN and CDR2 is SYDVKM in the germline V gene. CDR3 nucleotide sequence: TGTGCCAGCAGGTCGACAGGGAACTATGGCTACACCTTC. It encodes CASRSTGNYGYTF.

The chain employs TRBV7-9 and TRBJ2-3; 11 nucleotides align to TRBD1. The germline V gene encodes CDR1 SEHNR and CDR2 FQNEAQ (reference sequence). The CDR3 spans 17 residues. V gave up 4 bases and J gave up 5 bases; unmatched junction bases: 11. The CDR3 region is CASSSRRTGGGGDTQYF. In nucleotides, the CDR3 is TGTGCCAGCAGCTCCCGCCGGACAGGGGGCGGGGGAGATACGCAGTATTTT.

The chain carries TRBV30 and TRBJ1-2; D remains ambiguous. Deletions cut 2 bases from V and 4 bases from J, with 11 bases between. Per the germline V gene, CDR1 is GTSNPN and CDR2 is SVGIG (reference sequence). The CDR3 contains 13 residues. In nucleotides, the CDR3 is TGTGCCTGGAGTCCAAACTTAAGCTATGGCTACACCTTC. Protein: CAWSPNLSYGYTF.

This chain uses TRBV7-9 with TRBJ1-4, with 9 positions matching TRBD1. J was trimmed by 4 bases and V by 5 bases; bases with no gene match: 5. CDR3 length: 15 residues. Looked up from germline, CDR1 is SEHNR and CDR2 is FQNEAQ (reference sequence). The CDR3 DNA reads as TGTGCCAGCAGCCCAAGGGACAGGGTTAATGAAAAACTGTTTTTT. Translation gives CASSPRDRVNEKLFF.

V is TRBV18 and J is TRBJ2-7; 9 nucleotides line up with TRBD2. This CDR3 region has 13 residues. With 6 bases clipped from V and 8 bases from J, the junction kept 8 bases outside the gene matches. CDR1 and CDR2 (germline): KGHSH, LQKENI. The CDR3 loop reads CASSPGLAPQQYF. The CDR3, as DNA: TGTGCCAGCTCGCCGGGACTAGCTCCCCAGCAGTACTTC.

J is TRBJ2-7 and V is TRBV5-4; 9 bases are a match to TRBD2. CDR1 and CDR2 from the germline V gene are SGHNT and YYREEE (reference sequence). The CDR3 has 13 residues. Trimming at V came to 7 bases and at J to 4 bases, leaving 6 bases not matched to a gene. This CDR3 reads CASVNSGSYEQYF. CDR3 DNA sequence: TGTGCCAGCGTGAATAGCGGGAGTTACGAGCAGTACTTC.

In its sample, this clone was seen once. The chain is built from TRBV7-9 and TRBJ2-1; D may be TRBD1 (5 bases). The CDR3 consists of 14 residues. The V end lost 1 base, the J end lost 6 bases, and 10 bases lay between the germline ends. CDR1 is SEHNR and CDR2 is FQNEAQ in the germline V gene (reference sequence). The CDR3 loop is CASSLDRRSNEQFF. In DNA, the CDR3 is TGTGCCAGCAGCTTAGACAGGCGAAGCAATGAGCAGTTCTTC. The full variable domain, in which reference TRBV7-9 and TRBJ2-1 provide the parts outside the CDR3, is DTGVSQNPRHKITKRGQNVTFRCDPISEHNRLYWYRQTLGQGPEFLTYFQNEAQLEKSRLLSDRFSAERPKGSFSTLEIQRTEQGDSAMYLCASSLDRRSNEQFFGPGTRLTVL.

V gene TRBV19 combines with J gene TRBJ1-5, with D uncertain. The CDR3 consists of 15 residues. V lost 6 bases to trimming and J lost 0 bases, with 12 bases between them. The germline gives CDR1 LNHDA, CDR2 SQIVND (reference sequence). The CDR3 DNA is TGTGCCAGTAGCAGAACAGAAATTAGCAATCAGCCCCAGCATTTT. Translation: CASSRTEISNQPQHF. The variable domain in full, with the rest retrieved from reference TRBV19 and TRBJ1-5, is DGGITQSPKYLFRKEGQNVTLSCEQNLNHDAMYWYRQDPGQGLRLIYYSQIVNDFQKGDIAEGYSVSREKKESFPLTVTSAQKNPTAFYLCASSRTEISNQPQHFGDGTRLSIL.

The chain uses TRBV28 and TRBJ1-2; 8 nucleotides line up with TRBD1. The CDR3 runs to 14 residues. From germline, CDR1 is MDHEN and CDR2 SYDVKM. With 7 bases clipped from V and 4 bases from J, the junction kept 8 bases outside the gene matches. CDR3 DNA sequence: TGTGCCAGCAACCCCAGGGGGCGCGTCTATGGCTACACCTTC. It encodes CASNPRGRVYGYTF.

The V call is TRBV19, the J call TRBJ1-4; 8 nucleotides agree with TRBD1. CDR1 LNHDA and CDR2 SQIVND come from the germline V gene (reference sequence). Trimming at V came to 7 bases and at J to 4 bases, leaving 17 bases not matched to a gene. This CDR3 is 18 amino acids long. In DNA, the CDR3 is TGTGCCAGTACCCCTAGGATAACAGGGGGTTTGCTTAATGAAAAACTGTTTTTT. It specifies CASTPRITGGLLNEKLFF.